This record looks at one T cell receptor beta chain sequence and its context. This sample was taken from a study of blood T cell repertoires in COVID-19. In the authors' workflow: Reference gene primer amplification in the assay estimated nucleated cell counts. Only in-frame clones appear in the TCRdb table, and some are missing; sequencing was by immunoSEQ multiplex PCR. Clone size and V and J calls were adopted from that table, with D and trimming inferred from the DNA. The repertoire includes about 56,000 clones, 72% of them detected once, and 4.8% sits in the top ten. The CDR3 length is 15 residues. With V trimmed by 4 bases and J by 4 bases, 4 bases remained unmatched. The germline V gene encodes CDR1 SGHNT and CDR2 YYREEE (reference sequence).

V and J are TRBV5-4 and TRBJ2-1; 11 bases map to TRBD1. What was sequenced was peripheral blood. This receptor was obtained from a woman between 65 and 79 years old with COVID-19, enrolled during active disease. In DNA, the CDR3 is TGTGCCAGCAGCCCGGGACAGGGGGTGTACAATGAGCAGTTCTTC. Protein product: CASSPGQGVYNEQFF.